The rows below give T cell receptor beta chains drawn from one sample of a study of cytomegalovirus exposure and HLA in healthy donors. This table comes from immunoSEQ multiplex PCR, and its TCRdb copy is limited to in-frame clones, with some not included. The sample lists 68,000 or so clones, about 89% seen once, with 2.5% to 4% in the top ten. Sequencing was carried out using PBMCs. All receptors derive from a man aged 18 to 29 in good health and CMV-seronegative. CDR3s include the opening cysteine and the closing phenylalanine or tryptophan. D genes are given only for firm matches. Expanded clones get a size class; other rows say once, few or many, or leave the size out.

j_call | clone_size | d_call | v_call | cdr3_nt | cdr3_aa
TRBJ1-2 | NA | NA | TRBV6-5 | TGTGCCAGCAGCAACTCCTATGGCTACACCTTC | CASSNSYGYTF
TRBJ2-3 | NA | NA | TRBV16 | TGTGCCAGCAGCCAAGGGCAGCGGAACCTAAACACAGATACGCAGTATTTT | CASSQGQRNLNTDTQYF
TRBJ2-5 | NA | NA | TRBV18 | TGTGCCAGCTCACCACTCGCTAGCGACGAGACCCAGTACTTC | CASSPLASDETQYF
TRBJ2-1 | NA | NA | TRBV20-1 | TGCAGTGCTAGCGTTATAGTGGAGCAGTTCTTC | CSASVIVEQFF
TRBJ2-3 | NA | TRBD2 | TRBV12-5 | TGTGCTAGTGGTTTGGGGACTAGCGGAGATACGCAGTATTTT | CASGLGTSGDTQYF
TRBJ2-1 | NA | TRBD2 | TRBV28 | TGTGCCAGCAGTTTCCGACGGACGGGAGGGGGTGCGGTTGAGCAGTTCTTC | CASSFRRTGGGAVEQFF
TRBJ2-1 | NA | NA | TRBV21-1 | TGTGCCAGCAGCAAAAAACCCCTTAGCGGGAGACTTAATGAGCAGTTCTTC | CASSKKPLSGRLNEQFF
TRBJ2-7 | NA | TRBD2 | TRBV5-6 | TGTGCCAGCAGCTTGGGGAGCGGGAGGGCCGCCTACGAGCAGTACTTC | CASSLGSGRAAYEQYF
TRBJ2-2 | NA | NA | TRBV6-1 | TGTGCCAGCAACCCAAGAGTAGCTGGGGAGCTGTTTTTT | CASNPRVAGELFF
TRBJ2-1 | large | NA | TRBV25-1 | TGTGCCAGCAGTGAATTGACAGTTTTATACAATGAGCAGTTCTTC | CASSELTVLYNEQFF
TRBJ2-5 | NA | TRBD2 | TRBV15 | TGTGCCACCGACCCCGGGGAGGGACGTTCCCAGTACTTC | CATDPGEGRSQYF
TRBJ2-7 | NA | TRBD2 | TRBV4-3 | TGCGCCAGCAGCCGAACAGCGGGAGCTGCCGAGCAGTACTTC | CASSRTAGAAEQYF
TRBJ2-7 | NA | NA | TRBV18 | TGTGCCAGCTCGGATTCTAGCCGCTCCTACGAGCAGTACTTC | CASSDSSRSYEQYF
TRBJ1-2 | NA | NA | TRBV19 | TGTGCCAGTAGTATCCCGTCCAACGGTGGCTACACCTTC | CASSIPSNGGYTF
TRBJ1-2 | NA | NA | TRBV28 | TGTGCCAGCAGTCCCAGCTATGGCTACACCTTC | CASSPSYGYTF
TRBJ1-1 | few | NA | TRBV9 | TGTGCCAGCAGCGTAGAAGGGGGCACTGAAGCTTTCTTT | CASSVEGGTEAFF
TRBJ2-7 | once | NA | TRBV5-6 | TGTGCCAGCAGCTTGTTACAGACCAATCTTAACGAGCAGTACTTC | CASSLLQTNLNEQYF
TRBJ1-2 | NA | NA | TRBV5-4 | TGTGCCAGCAGCTTGGGCGGCTGGGTGGGACACAACTATGGCTACACCTTC | CASSLGGWVGHNYGYTF
TRBJ2-7 | NA | TRBD2 | TRBV7-2 | TGTGCCAGCAGCTTAGTGAGTCTAGCGGGAGTAACAGGGTACGAGCAGTACTTC | CASSLVSLAGVTGYEQYF
TRBJ1-1 | once | NA | TRBV9 | TGTGCCAGCAGCGGCGTCGGAGCTGAAGCTTTCTTT | CASSGVGAEAFF
TRBJ2-7 | NA | TRBD2 | TRBV7-2 | TGTGCCAGCAGCTTAGGCGGACTAGCGGGGGCCTACGAGCAGTACTTC | CASSLGGLAGAYEQYF
TRBJ2-6 | NA | NA | TRBV6-5 | TGTGCCAGCAGTTACGAAGGCAGGGCTGGGGCCAACGTCCTGACTTTC | CASSYEGRAGANVLTF